What follows are 22 T cell receptor beta chains derived from one specimen sequenced in a study of blood T cell repertoires in COVID-19. The protocol was immunoSEQ multiplex PCR, while the TCRdb copy is restricted to in-frame clones and leaves out a portion. In the table there are fewer than 250,000 clones, 70% to 90% of which are singletons. The sequencing sample was made of peripheral blood. The receptors derive from a man aged 40-49 years with acute or convalescent COVID-19.

The chain couples TRBV5-4 to TRBJ2-2; TRBD2 matches at 13 bases. V dropped 3 bases and J dropped 5; count of bases not matched to a gene: 10. Germline V CDR1 and CDR2: SGHNT, YYREEE (reference sequence). The CDR3 length is 18 residues. The CDR3 DNA is TGTGCCAGCAGCTCCGGGACTAGCGGGGCCTCGAGGACCGGGGAGCTGTTTTTT. Its protein product is CASSSGTSGASRTGELFF.

V is TRBV30 and J is TRBJ2-5; the D gene is possibly TRBD2 (5 bases). This CDR3 contains 15 residues. The ends were cut back, 1 base at V and 0 bases at J, with 12 bases in the middle. Looked up from germline, CDR1 is GTSNPN and CDR2 is SVGIG (reference sequence). Here the CDR3 DNA reads TGTGCCTGGAGTGGAAGCGGAAAGTACCAAGAGACCCAGTACTTC. The encoded protein is CAWSGSGKYQETQYF.

This clone was counted a single time. V and J are TRBV7-9 and TRBJ1-4; no firm D call. Trimming took 4 bases from V and 2 from J, leaving 11 bases between them. The CDR3 is 15 residues long. Germline CDR1 and CDR2: SEHNR and FQNEAQ (reference sequence). The CDR3 sequence: CASSSPPVTNEKLFF. The CDR3 nucleotides read TGTGCCAGCAGCTCCCCCCCCGTGACTAATGAAAAACTGTTTTTT.

The chain recombines TRBV4-1 with TRBJ1-3, with 9 bases that match TRBD1. V lost 5 bases to trimming and J lost 3 bases; unmatched junction nucleotides: 8. The V gene's germline CDR1 is MGHRA and CDR2 YSYEKL. CDR3 length equals 16 residues. The CDR3 DNA follows: TGCGCCAGCAGCAACTCGGGACAGGGTAATGGAAACACCATATATTTT. As protein: CASSNSGQGNGNTIYF.

This clone was counted a single time. This rearrangement joins TRBV5-1 to TRBJ2-1; 7 bases are a match to TRBD1. The V segment lost 0 bases and the J segment 10 bases; nucleotides outside the gene matches: 10. Germline lookup yields CDR1 SGHRS and CDR2 YFSETQ. The CDR3 is made up of 15 amino acids. The DNA of the CDR3 is TGCGCCAGCAGCTTGGCGGGACAGATCCCTACCGAGCAGTTCTTC. As protein: CASSLAGQIPTEQFF.

The gene calls are TRBV18 and TRBJ2-1; 13 bases agree with TRBD2. V lost 4 bases and J lost 4; bases outside the gene matches: 7. Germline V gene sequence: CDR1 KGHSH, CDR2 LQKENI. The CDR3 length is 17 residues. CDR3 nucleotides: TGTGCCAGCTCACTCACTAGCGGGGGGGCCTCTTACAATGAGCAGTTCTTC. It yields the protein CASSLTSGGASYNEQFF.

This rearrangement joins TRBV2 to TRBJ2-1; D possibly corresponds to TRBD1 (5 bases). Germline V gene data show CDR1 as SNHLY and CDR2 as FYNNEI. Trimming took 7 bases from V and 9 from J, leaving 16 bases between them. The CDR3 runs 13 residues. The CDR3 DNA follows: TGTGCCAGCATTGCGAGGCAGGGCGGTGAGCAGTTCTTC. Encoded protein: CASIARQGGEQFF.

The chain uses TRBV5-4 and TRBJ1-1; a weak D match, TRBD1 (6 bases). V was shortened by 3 bases and J by 0 bases, with 9 bases between the two germline ends. This CDR3 is built from 14 residues. CDR1 SGHNT and CDR2 YYREEE come from the germline V gene (reference sequence). This CDR3 is CASSWTAMNTEAFF. CDR3 nucleotide sequence: TGTGCCAGCAGCTGGACAGCCATGAACACTGAAGCTTTCTTT.

This rearrangement joins TRBV30 to TRBJ1-2; D is undetermined. The ends were cut back, 2 bases at V and 6 bases at J, with 10 bases in the middle. CDR3 length equals 12 residues. Germline V gene sequence: CDR1 GTSNPN, CDR2 SVGIG (reference sequence). The CDR3 DNA follows: TGTGCCTGGAGTACGGGATTACATGGCTACACCTTC. Encoded protein: CAWSTGLHGYTF.

The chain links TRBV15 to TRBJ2-3; 10 bases fit TRBD2. The CDR3 is 16 amino acids. Germline CDR1 and CDR2: LNHNV and YYDKDF (reference sequence). J lost 6 bases, V lost 2 bases, and 8 bases had no gene match. The CDR3 loop is CATSRPALAGSDTQYF. CDR3 in DNA: TGTGCCACCAGCAGACCCGCACTAGCGGGGTCGGATACGCAGTATTTT.

This clone was seen just once. The chain uses TRBV29-1 and TRBJ1-3, with D possibly matching TRBD1 (6 bases). V was trimmed by 4 bases and J by 4 bases, leaving 20 bases between them. The CDR3 covers 16 residues. Per germline, CDR1 SQVTM and CDR2 ANQGSEA. In DNA form, the CDR3 reads TGCAGCGTTGGGGAAAGAGAGCGGACAGACGGAAACACCATATATTTT. Encoded protein: CSVGERERTDGNTIYF.

J is TRBJ2-3 and V is TRBV24-1; 10 positions match TRBD1. The CDR3 loop spans 17 amino acids. Germline V gene lookup returns CDR1 KGHDR and CDR2 SFDVKD. The V gene end was trimmed by 9 bases and the J gene end by 6 bases; junction bases not matched to a gene: 17. The CDR3 is CATSTPLGTGDSDTQYF. The DNA for the CDR3 is TGTGCCACCTCCACCCCACTCGGGACAGGGGACTCCGATACGCAGTATTTT.

This clone was found a few times. Here the CDR3 reads CASSQSGTSYEQYF. The CDR3 DNA is TGTGCCAGCAGCCAATCCGGGACATCTTACGAGCAGTACTTC. The chain is built from TRBV3-1 (or the pseudogene TRBV3-2) and TRBJ2-7; tentatively, D is TRBD1 (6 bases). Germline values: CDR1 LGHDT, CDR2 YNNKEL (reference sequence). The CDR3 covers 14 residues. Between the trimmed V and J ends, which lost 2 bases and 4 bases, there was a span of 12 bases.

The chain is built from TRBV5-6 and TRBJ1-1, with D uncertain. V was cut by 0 bases and J by 6 bases, with 9 bases left in between. CDR3 length equals 13 residues. Germline CDR1 reads SGHDT; CDR2 reads YYEEEE. CDR3 sequence (DNA): TGTGCCAGCAGCTTGGCCGGGGTGCCTGAAGCTTTCTTT. This sequence encodes CASSLAGVPEAFF.

The chain uses TRBV27 and TRBJ1-1; 8 nucleotides line up with TRBD1. V trimming: 4 bases; J trimming: 7 bases; junction bases outside the gene matches: 8. This CDR3 has 14 amino acids. Per germline, CDR1 MNHEY and CDR2 SMNVEV (reference sequence). Written as DNA, the CDR3 is TGTGCCAGCAGTTCGGGGACAGGTGAATTTGAAGCTTTCTTT. Amino acid sequence: CASSSGTGEFEAFF.

V is TRBV5-6 and J is TRBJ2-3; 12 bases align to TRBD2. CDR1 is SGHDT and CDR2 is YYEEEE in the germline V gene. Losses at the gene ends were 2 bases for V and 4 bases for J; bases not matched to a gene: 2. The length of the CDR3 is 15 residues. As DNA, the CDR3 is TGTGCCAGCAGCTTACCTAGCGGGGGGGCAGATACGCAGTATTTT. It is translated as CASSLPSGGADTQYF.

The gene calls are TRBV6-1 and TRBJ2-1; 8 bases are shared with TRBD2. Looked up from germline, CDR1 is MNHNS and CDR2 is SASEGT. This CDR3 contains 16 residues. With V trimmed by 4 bases and J by 8 bases, 13 bases remained unmatched. The CDR3 nucleotides are TGTGCCAGCAGTGGACCCACGGGGGGGGTATGGGATGAGCAGTTCTTC. As protein: CASSGPTGGVWDEQFF.

V and J are TRBV11-3 and TRBJ2-7; the match to TRBD1 covers 9 bases. V lost 1 base to trimming and J lost 3 bases; unmatched junction nucleotides: 4. CDR1 is SGHNT, CDR2 YENEEA, per germline. The CDR3 has 15 residues. In DNA form, the CDR3 reads TGTGCCAGCAGCTTAGGGCCGGGACAGGGCTACGAGCAGTACTTC. This gives the protein CASSLGPGQGYEQYF.

The J gene is TRBJ2-5, the V gene TRBV10-3; 14 bases map to TRBD2. Unmatched junction bases numbered 10, after V lost 11 bases and J lost 5 bases. In germline, CDR1 is ENHRY, CDR2 SYGVKD. The CDR3 consists of 15 residues. The CDR3, as DNA: TGTGCCTCTAAGATGACTAGCGGGGGGGATGAGACCCAGTACTTC. Translation gives CASKMTSGGDETQYF.

The chain combines TRBV25-1 with TRBJ2-7; 9 bases agree with TRBD1. The CDR3 has 14 amino acids. J was trimmed by 2 bases and V by 6 bases; bases with no gene match: 5. Germline V CDR1 and CDR2: MGHDK, SYGVNS. The CDR3 DNA is TGTGCCAGCAGGACGGGGACAGGGCCCTACGAGCAGTACTTC. Amino acids: CASRTGTGPYEQYF.

The chain combines TRBV29-1 with TRBJ1-1; TRBD1 matches 7 bases. The CDR3 is made up of 13 amino acids. Germline V gives CDR1 SQVTM, CDR2 ANQGSEA. V lost 4 bases to trimming and J lost 0 bases; unmatched junction nucleotides: 2. The CDR3 sequence is CSVAGQMNTEAFF. The CDR3 DNA is TGCAGCGTTGCGGGACAGATGAACACTGAAGCTTTCTTT.

The rearrangement uses TRBV11-3 and TRBJ2-5, with D tentatively TRBD1 (5 bases). CDR1 SGHNT and CDR2 YENEEA come from the germline V gene. This CDR3 has 11 residues. V lost 5 bases to trimming and J lost 4 bases, with 5 bases between them. CDR3 loop: CASSQGETQYF. CDR3 coding DNA: TGTGCCAGCAGCCAGGGAGAGACCCAGTACTTC.